This T cell receptor (beta chain) came from a study of cytomegalovirus exposure and HLA in healthy donors. This CDR3 is 13 amino acids long. The V and J ends lost 3 bases and 7 bases respectively, with 10 bases between them. Germline CDR1 MNHNS, CDR2 SASEGT. A remark on this clone: The antigen remains unidentified.

Findings and caveats of the study: The authors excluded some V segments, including TRBV6-2 and TRBV6-3, as indistinguishable. High sensitivity and specificity were reportedly achieved when the classifier diagnosed cytomegalovirus status.

The primer mix had 60 Vbeta and 13 Jbeta primers. The repertoire was sequenced with immunoSEQ multiplex PCR; TCRdb's copy has only in-frame clones and lacks some. Among 100,000 or so clones listed, 65% to 85% were seen once. This clonotype was sampled from a man between 18 and 29 years old in good health and CMV-seronegative. The sample was PBMCs. This chain joins TRBV6-1 and TRBJ1-5; D remains unclear. DNA of the CDR3: TGTGCCAGCAGTGAGGGCTCCCGGCAGCCCCAGCATTTT. It is translated as CASSEGSRQPQHF.